This T cell receptor beta chain was observed in a study of blood T cells in healthy people across ages. The V end was cut by 1 base, the J end by 10 bases, with 17 bases between. Germline V gene lookup returns CDR1 DFQATT and CDR2 SNEGSKA (reference sequence). The CDR3 sequence is 14 residues long. Note on this clonotype: Its antigen remains unidentified. A much larger clone lies a single base off, so this may be a read error.

No fewer than 7 million PBMCs went into each sample. Sample-barcoded 5' priming and a J-beta primer mix drove a second PCR of 7 to 11 cycles. MiXCR, applied by TCRdb to the 5' RACE reads, yields one record per CDR3 protein. This table has 650,000 to 800,000 distinct CDR3 sequences, approximately 52% appearing once. The study, taken as a whole, reports: There were more naive CD4+ cells and higher diversity in long-lived donors than in aged donors. PBMCs were not sorted, which prevented a conclusive comparison of naive versus antigen-experienced cells. Estimates of total diversity, which came from one million sequenced T cells, were considered to be underestimates.

The sequenced sample was blood. The chain links TRBV20-1 to TRBJ2-1; D remains ambiguous. The clonotype originates from a woman of 80 years or more in good health. The CDR3 nucleotides are TGCAGTGCTAGAGCGTCGTACAGCTCCTACGAGCAGTTCTTC. Translating gives CSARASYSSYEQFF.